This TCR beta chain was recovered during a study of cytomegalovirus exposure and HLA in healthy donors. Overall study results and limits: The later analysis indicated that the majority of CMV-associated TCR beta chains appeared HLA-restricted. Presence/absence analyses assumed roughly uniform sequencing depth across donors. Accounts indicate the classifier identified cytomegalovirus status with strong specificity and sensitivity.

In the PCR, 60 Vbeta and 13 Jbeta primers were used. The assay was immunoSEQ multiplex PCR, and TCRdb's table has in-frame clones only and misses some. The table includes 120,000 or so clones, around 82% detected once. CDR3 length: 11 amino acids. The germline V gene has CDR1 SQVTM and CDR2 ANQGSEA. The germline V and J ends were trimmed by 7 bases and 11 bases, with 17 bases remaining between them. As for this clone: Its antigen remains unknown.

Although they were nominally healthy when sampled, donors likely had unrecorded immune exposures. Input material: PBMCs. This receptor was obtained from a male donor in good health and CMV-seropositive. V gene TRBV29-1 combines with J gene TRBJ1-1, with unresolved D. The CDR3 DNA reads TGCAGCGCGCCGTGGGAGATGGGGGCTTTCTTT. This sequence encodes CSAPWEMGAFF. Using reference TRBV29-1 and TRBJ1-1 for the parts outside the CDR3, the full variable domain is SAVISQKPSRDICQRGTSLTIQCQVDSQVTMMFWYRQQPGQSLTLIATANQGSEATYESGFVIDKFPISRPNLTFSTLTVSNMSPEDSSIYLCSAPWEMGAFFGQGTRLTVV.